These T cell receptor beta chains were read from a single sample in a study of cytomegalovirus exposure and HLA in healthy donors. The assay was immunoSEQ multiplex PCR, and TCRdb's table has in-frame clones only and misses some. Here the sample spans under 90,000 clones, more than 70% being singletons. The sequenced sample was PBMCs. These receptors originate from a man aged 40-50 years in good health and CMV-seronegative. Each CDR3 is given with its conserved first and last residue. A D gene is named only where the DNA matches it firmly. Clone sizes are given selectively: once, few, many, or a class where the clone is expanded.

CDR3,DNA,J,size,V,D
CASSPGGGPSYGYTF,TGTGCCAGCAGTCCTGGCGGGGGCCCCTCGTATGGCTACACCTTC,TRBJ1-2,-,TRBV9,-
CATEGVNYGYTF,TGTGCCACCGAGGGTGTTAACTATGGCTACACCTTC,TRBJ1-2,-,TRBV28,-
CAINDLTGSGNTIYF,TGTGCCATCAACGACTTGACAGGCTCTGGAAACACCATATATTTT,TRBJ1-3,-,TRBV10-3,-
CASSFLTSGTYNEQFF,TGTGCCAGCAGCTTCCTAACTAGCGGGACTTACAATGAGCAGTTCTTC,TRBJ2-1,-,TRBV11-2,TRBD2
CASSSSGNYEQYF,TGTGCCAGCAGTTCTAGCGGAAACTACGAGCAGTACTTC,TRBJ2-7,-,TRBV6-5,TRBD2
CSARLPYGYTF,TGCAGTGCTAGACTTCCTTATGGCTACACCTTC,TRBJ1-2,-,TRBV20-1,-
CASRYVGGNQPQHF,TGTGCCAGTAGGTATGTAGGGGGCAATCAGCCCCAGCATTTT,TRBJ1-5,-,TRBV19,-
CAGCLGQGMYEQYF,TGTGCCGGGTGCTTGGGGCAGGGCATGTACGAGCAGTACTTC,TRBJ2-7,-,TRBV2,-
CASNRGFTEAFF,TGTGCCAGCAACAGGGGGTTCACTGAAGCTTTCTTT,TRBJ1-1,-,TRBV28,TRBD1
CASGPTGTGNQPQHF,TGTGCCAGCGGGCCTACAGGGACCGGCAATCAGCCCCAGCATTTT,TRBJ1-5,few,TRBV6-1,-
CASSPPTGRITEAFF,TGTGCCAGTAGTCCCCCCACAGGGAGAATCACTGAAGCTTTCTTT,TRBJ1-1,-,TRBV19,-
CASSGSGIQPQHF,TGTGCCAGCAGTGGGTCCGGGATCCAGCCCCAGCATTTT,TRBJ1-5,-,TRBV27,-
CASSLDGGYGNQPQHF,TGTGCCAGCAGTTTAGACGGGGGGTACGGCAATCAGCCCCAGCATTTT,TRBJ1-5,-,TRBV27,-
CASSDVGGNEQFF,TGCGCCAGCAGTGATGTTGGAGGCAATGAGCAGTTCTTC,TRBJ2-1,medium-sized,TRBV10-1,-
CASSPRRDMNTEAFF,TGTGCCAGCAGTCCTCGCAGGGACATGAACACTGAAGCTTTCTTT,TRBJ1-1,-,TRBV27,-
CASSFSGVAGTEAFF,TGTGCCAGCAGTTTCTCAGGGGTAGCGGGCACTGAAGCTTTCTTT,TRBJ1-1,few,TRBV6-5,-
CASTGDSAYEQYF,TGTGCCAGCACGGGAGACAGCGCCTACGAGCAGTACTTC,TRBJ2-7,-,TRBV4-2,-
CASSPTGSYSNQPQHF,TGTGCCAGCTCCCCGACAGGTTCATATAGCAATCAGCCCCAGCATTTT,TRBJ1-5,-,TRBV7-9,-
CASRADRAEQFF,TGCGCCAGCAGGGCGGACAGGGCCGAGCAGTTCTTC,TRBJ2-1,once,TRBV5-1,TRBD1
CASCGQGANEQYF,TGTGCCAGCTGCGGACAGGGGGCAAACGAGCAGTACTTC,TRBJ2-7,-,TRBV28,TRBD1
CASSFPPSGANVLTF,TGTGCCAGCAGTTTTCCTCCGTCCGGGGCCAACGTCCTGACTTTC,TRBJ2-6,-,TRBV28,-
CASSPPDPTASYEQYF,TGTGCCAGCTCACCCCCGGACCCGACAGCATCCTACGAGCAGTACTTC,TRBJ2-7,-,TRBV18,-
CASRSRGANTEAFF,TGTGCCAGCAGATCCAGGGGGGCGAACACTGAAGCTTTCTTT,TRBJ1-1,few,TRBV6-6,TRBD1
CASSSTGNKNIQYF,TGTGCCAGCAGCTCGACAGGTAACAAAAACATTCAGTACTTC,TRBJ2-4,-,TRBV11-3,-
CASSDSLDTGELFF,TGTGCCAGCAGTGACTCACTAGACACCGGGGAGCTGTTTTTT,TRBJ2-2,-,TRBV6-4,-
CASSLGFRGLNEQFF,TGTGCCAGCAGCTTAGGGTTTAGGGGGCTCAATGAGCAGTTCTTC,TRBJ2-1,-,TRBV11-3,TRBD1
CASSQAGGEAFF,TGTGCCAGCAGCCAAGCGGGGGGGGAAGCTTTCTTT,TRBJ1-1,-,TRBV11-2,-
CASSFHYEQYF,TGTGCCAGCAGCTTCCACTACGAGCAGTACTTC,TRBJ2-7,once,TRBV5-8,-
CASSLSRNTEAFF,TGTGCCAGCAGTTTATCGCGGAACACTGAAGCTTTCTTT,TRBJ1-1,-,TRBV28,-
CASSISGGATNEKLFF,TGCGCCAGCAGTATATCAGGGGGCGCGACTAATGAAAAACTGTTTTTT,TRBJ1-4,-,TRBV5-1,TRBD1
CASRQGAPDTQYF,TGTGCCAGCAGACAGGGGGCCCCAGATACGCAGTATTTT,TRBJ2-3,-,TRBV2,TRBD1
CASRLGQQETQYF,TGCGCCAGCCGGCTAGGACAGCAAGAGACCCAGTACTTC,TRBJ2-5,once,TRBV5-1,-
CASSLQVTIQNTEAFF,TGCGCCAGCAGCTTACAGGTGACAATACAGAACACTGAAGCTTTCTTT,TRBJ1-1,-,TRBV5-1,-
CASSFGSSYNEQFF,TGTGCCAGCAGCTTCGGGAGCTCCTACAATGAGCAGTTCTTC,TRBJ2-1,-,TRBV7-9,-
CASRHRGPDNQPQHF,TGTGCCAGCAGACACAGGGGGCCAGACAATCAGCCCCAGCATTTT,TRBJ1-5,-,TRBV27,TRBD1
CASSQEGGGNTEAFF,TGTGCCAGCAGCCAAGAAGGGGGAGGGAATACTGAAGCTTTCTTT,TRBJ1-1,many,TRBV4-2,-
CASSIEAEETQYF,TGTGCCAGCAGTATAGAGGCAGAAGAGACCCAGTACTTC,TRBJ2-5,-,TRBV7-9,-
CASSPPGVAYEQYF,TGTGCCAGCAGTCCCCCGGGGGTAGCCTACGAGCAGTACTTC,TRBJ2-7,-,TRBV6-1,-
CASSSSRRSYEQYF,TGTGCCAGCAGTTCAAGTAGGCGGTCCTACGAGCAGTACTTC,TRBJ2-7,once,TRBV27,-